This T cell receptor (beta chain) was recorded in a study of cytomegalovirus exposure and HLA in healthy donors. Amplification used 60 Vbeta primers and 13 Jbeta primers. This table comes from immunoSEQ multiplex PCR, and its TCRdb copy is limited to in-frame clones, with some not included. The sample carries under 300,000 clones, 80% to 90% recorded once. The V gene end was trimmed by 6 bases and the J gene end by 2 bases; junction bases not matched to a gene: 11. The germline gives CDR1 SGHTA, CDR2 FQGNSA. The CDR3 is 17 amino acids. The chain combines TRBV7-2 with TRBJ2-7, with 12 bases identical to TRBD2. The sequence was obtained from a man between 40 and 49 years old in good health and CMV-seropositive. Sequencing was carried out using PBMCs. The CDR3 DNA sequence: TGTGCCAGCAGGCAGACTAGCGGGAGATCAACGGCCTACGAGCAGTACTTC. It codes for CASRQTSGRSTAYEQYF. The variable domain in full, completed from reference TRBV7-2 and TRBJ2-7, reads GAGVSQSPSNKVTEKGKDVELRCDPISGHTALYWYRQSLGQGLEFLIYFQGNSAPDKSGLPSDRFSAERTGGSVSTLTIQRTQQEDSAVYLCASRQTSGRSTAYEQYFGPGTRLTVT.